This T cell receptor (beta chain) was identified during a study of blood T cell repertoires in COVID-19. Study-level information: Acute and convalescent COVID-19 specimens originated in the United States, Italy and Spain. The analysed material was cDNA or gDNA that came from T cells, B-cell-depleted T cells, or PBMCs.

Germline assignment: CDR1 KGHSH and CDR2 LQKENI. The CDR3 is 14 amino acids. The ends lost 7 bases at V and 2 bases at J; junction bases unmatched: 5. Per the authors' pipeline: The assay estimated nucleated cells by amplifying reference gene primers. Sequencing used immunoSEQ multiplex PCR; TCRdb keeps in-frame clones, though not all of them. The V and J calls and clone size are taken from that table; D and trimming were inferred from the DNA. This table has 300,000 or so clones, 87% appearing once. This clone occurred once. This sequence joins TRBV18 and TRBJ1-1; TRBD1 agrees at 9 bases. This TCR derives from a woman aged 40 to 55 who had recovered from COVID-19. The sequenced sample consisted of peripheral blood. The CDR3 DNA sequence: TGTGCCAGCTTAGAGGACAGGGGAAACACTGAAGCTTTCTTT. It encodes CASLEDRGNTEAFF.